This T cell receptor (beta chain) was documented in a study of blood T cells in healthy people across ages. Across the whole study: The template switching approach captured approximately one barcoded beta molecule for every two T cells. Findings and limits, study-wide: The study found TCR beta diversity correlated strongly with naive T cell percentage. The recorded TCR beta diversity per million T cells decreased in a roughly linear manner with age.

Comment on this clonotype: What it binds is unknown.

This CDR3 comprises 15 residues. Trimming removed 0 bases at V and 5 bases at J, with 13 bases between. From germline, CDR1 is SGHDN and CDR2 FVKESK. The authors ran a second PCR of about 6 to 12 cycles using a sample-barcoded 5' primer and a J-beta primer mix. Tags on each cDNA molecule came from a template-switch adaptor with 12 random nucleotides. MiXCR, run by TCRdb on the 5' RACE reads, gives a single entry per CDR3 protein. The sample gives approximately 940,000 distinct CDR3 sequences, under 50% of which show up once; over 10% is in the top ten. The sequenced material came from blood. This chain uses TRBV14 with TRBJ1-2; perhaps TRBD1 as D (6 bases). The sequence was collected from a man between 25 and 39 years old in good health. CDR3 in DNA: TGTGCCAGCAGCCAAGAGGGCAGGGGCCGGTATGGCTACACCTTC. It encodes CASSQEGRGRYGYTF.